This TCR beta chain was observed in a study of PD-1 blockade in classical Hodgkin lymphoma. Whole-study context: The study gave patients nivolumab 3 mg/kg intravenously every 2 weeks.

This clone has more than one count but fewer than ten. The antigen is undetermined. The V gene's germline CDR1 is MNHNY and CDR2 SVGAGI (reference sequence). With 5 bases removed from V and 4 bases from J, the gap between germline ends came to 15 bases. CDR3 length: 14 amino acids. Study-level results: The authors excluded patients who started nivolumab under 1 year after ASCT.

Time point given: cycle 4 day 1 (C4D1), after five to seven weeks of nivolumab. Patients all relapsed after autologous stem cell transplantation, and there was variation in brentuximab vedotin exposure. Using immunoSEQ multiplex PCR, the repertoire was profiled, and TCRdb retains in-frame clones only, with some absent. The table lists 35,000 to 50,000 clones, 66% of them singletons, with 3% to 3.5% in the top ten. The sample in question was peripheral blood mononuclear cells (PBMCs), obtained before the fourth cycle of nivolumab. This chain connects TRBV6-6 to TRBJ2-7; D assignment may be TRBD1 or TRBD2 (6 bases each). This sequence originates from a human donor with classical Hodgkin lymphoma. DNA for the CDR3: TGTGCCAGCAGTGTGGGGCGAGGGGGGTACGAGCAGTACTTC. Encoded protein: CASSVGRGGYEQYF.